What follows describes a single TCR beta chain. This specimen comes from a study of OX40 agonist ivuxolimab in advanced cancers. Repertoires were generated with immunoSEQ multiplex PCR, while TCRdb's copy carries only in-frame clones and drops some. Of roughly 23,000 clones listed, under 90% are singletons. V lost 0 bases and J lost 6, with 3 bases in between. Per the germline V gene, CDR1 is MGHRA and CDR2 is YSYEKL. This CDR3 has 12 amino acids. The chain employs TRBV4-1 and TRBJ2-1, with D uncertain. The source is an adult with an advanced solid tumor such as melanoma, head and neck, liver or kidney cancer. The sequences come from CD4+ or CD8+ T cells sorted from blood, collected in a trial of the OX40 agonist ivuxolimab. The CDR3 nucleotides are TGCGCCAGCAGCCAAGAGGGCAATGAGCAGTTCTTC. This encodes CASSQEGNEQFF.